The present T cell receptor beta chain was sequenced within a study of early T cells in non-severe SARS-CoV-2 infection. There are 15 residues in the CDR3. Germline-derived CDR1 and CDR2 are SGHAT and FQNNGV. The V gene end was trimmed by 0 bases and the J gene end by 2 bases; junction bases not matched to a gene: 0. TCRdb reprocessed the 5' RACE reads with MiXCR, giving one entry per CDR3 protein. The table records fewer than 30,000 distinct CDR3 sequences, roughly 4.2% of them present only once. This clonotype showed up many times. Antigen: not known. Study results and limitations: VDJdb matches were skewed toward anti-spike CD8 T cell responses.

The receptor was derived from an adult who was a healthcare worker with PCR-confirmed SARS-CoV-2 infection or an uninfected control (not recorded which). The material sequenced was whole blood. The genes are TRBV11-2 and TRBJ2-5, with 10 bases lining up with TRBD2. This CDR3 reads CASSLEGLAQETQYF. CDR3 in DNA: TGTGCCAGCAGCTTAGAGGGACTAGCGCAAGAGACCCAGTACTTC.